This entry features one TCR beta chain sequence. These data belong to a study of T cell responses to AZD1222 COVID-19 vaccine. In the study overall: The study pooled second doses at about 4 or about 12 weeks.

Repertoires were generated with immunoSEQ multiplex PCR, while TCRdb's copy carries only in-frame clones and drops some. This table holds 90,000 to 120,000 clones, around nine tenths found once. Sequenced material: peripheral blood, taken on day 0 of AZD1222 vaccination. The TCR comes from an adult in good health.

DNA for the CDR3: TGTGCCAGCAGCCAATCGTCAGGGAGGGGTGGCTACACCTTC. This codes for CASSQSSGRGGYTF. The genes are TRBV16 and TRBJ1-2, with D perhaps matching TRBD1 (5 bases). Germline V CDR1 and CDR2: KGHSY, FQNENV. The CDR3 loop spans 14 amino acids. V lost 0 bases and J lost 7, with 12 bases in between.